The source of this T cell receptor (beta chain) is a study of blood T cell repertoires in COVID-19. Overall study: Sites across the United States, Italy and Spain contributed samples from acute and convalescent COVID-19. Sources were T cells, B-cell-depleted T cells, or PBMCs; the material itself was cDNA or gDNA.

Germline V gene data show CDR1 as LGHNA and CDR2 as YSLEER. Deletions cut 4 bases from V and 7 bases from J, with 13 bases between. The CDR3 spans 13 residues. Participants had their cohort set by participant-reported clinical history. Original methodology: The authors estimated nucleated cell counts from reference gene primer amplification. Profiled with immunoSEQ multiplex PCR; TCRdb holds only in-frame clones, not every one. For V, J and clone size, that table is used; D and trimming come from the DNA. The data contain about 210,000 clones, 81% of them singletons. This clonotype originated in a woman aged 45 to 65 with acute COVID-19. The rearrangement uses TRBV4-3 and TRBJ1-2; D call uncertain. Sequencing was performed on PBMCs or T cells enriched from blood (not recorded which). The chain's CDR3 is CASSLGGGSGYTF. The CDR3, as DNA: TGCGCCAGCAGCCTAGGAGGCGGCAGTGGCTACACCTTC.